The clone carrying this T cell receptor (beta chain) was found a few times. Germline loops: CDR1 SGHTA, CDR2 FQGNSA. This CDR3 has 13 amino acids. The V gene lost 5 bases and the J gene lost 5 bases, with 10 bases spanning the gap. TCRdb called the 5' RACE reads again in MiXCR, with one record for every CDR3 protein. The sample carries about 130,000 distinct CDR3 sequences, over 15% recorded once. The data originate from a study of T-cell memory formation after mild COVID-19. The sequence was collected from a man younger than 30 who had mild COVID-19 (a few samples of this study predate the infection). Cell type and time point are not known. The sequencing input was PBMCs or a T cell subset sorted from them (not recorded which). V gene TRBV7-2 combines with J gene TRBJ2-1, with D possibly being TRBD2 (6 bases). The CDR3 nucleotides are TGTGCCAGCAGCACGGGACTCAACAATGAGCAGTTCTTC. Protein product: CASSTGLNNEQFF. Variable domain in full (rest from reference TRBV7-2 and TRBJ2-1): GAGVSQSPSNKVTEKGKDVELRCDPISGHTALYWYRQSLGQGLEFLIYFQGNSAPDKSGLPSDRFSAERTGGSVSTLTIQRTQQEDSAVYLCASSTGLNNEQFFGPGTRLTVL.